The sequence of this T cell receptor beta chain was determined in a study of T cells in Graves' hyperthyroidism and ophthalmopathy. Study-level information: Specimen type is peripheral blood, collected at initial diagnosis prior to any treatment. General observations from the study: Stable hyperthyroidism was separated from ophthalmopathy by a model based on 13 V-J features. Peripheral blood also featured most of the thyroid clonotypes expanded above 0.001.

CDR3 length: 14 amino acids. V lost 1 base and J lost 6, with 13 bases in between. This clonotype was counted at least ten times. Its target is not known. Blood sampling occurred at first hyperthyroidism diagnosis, ahead of any ophthalmopathy symptoms. TCR beta CDR3 sequences were amplified from RNA transcripts. TCR CDR3 regions were first amplified by RT-PCR with HTBI primers. From the multiplex PCR reads, TCRdb called clonotypes with MiXCR, one entry per CDR3 protein. This table holds hundreds of thousands of distinct CDR3 sequences, 25% found once. Sequencing was carried out using blood. The clonotype originates from a middle-aged man with Graves' hyperthyroidism that later progressed to Graves' ophthalmopathy. The chain combines TRBV12-3 or TRBV12-4 with TRBJ2-7; D is uncertain. CDR3 DNA: TGTGCCAGCAGTTTAGGGCATCGGGCCGGCGAGCAGTACTTC. As protein: CASSLGHRAGEQYF.